This T cell receptor (beta chain) derives from a study of shared clonotypes between healthy human individuals. This clone was observed once. Its cognate antigen is unknown. The same CDR3 is also encoded by other DNA sequences in this sample. The ends were cut back, 4 bases at V and 5 bases at J, with 10 bases in the middle. The CDR3 extends over 12 amino acids. Germline-derived CDR1 and CDR2 are SGHDT and YYEEEE. Study-wide results and caveats: Relative to their counterparts shared across all four donors, non-shared clonotypes exhibited diminished generation probabilities. Sampling was confined to blood; repertoires within tissues likely differ.

Deep was the level at which the assay was run. The repertoire was sequenced with immunoSEQ multiplex PCR; TCRdb's copy has only in-frame clones and lacks some. The table lists some 2 million clones, 85% to 95% of them singletons. All participating donors were Caucasian adults from Nashville, Tennessee. Specimen: naive CD4+ T cells sorted from blood. Subset indicated: CD45RA+ positively selected. This TCR was recovered from a man between 18 and 35 years old in good health. The rearrangement joins TRBV5-6 to TRBJ2-7; the D gene is possibly TRBD1 (6 bases). The chain's CDR3 is CASSLRGHEQYF. For the CDR3, the DNA is TGTGCCAGCAGCCTCAGGGGTCACGAGCAGTACTTC.